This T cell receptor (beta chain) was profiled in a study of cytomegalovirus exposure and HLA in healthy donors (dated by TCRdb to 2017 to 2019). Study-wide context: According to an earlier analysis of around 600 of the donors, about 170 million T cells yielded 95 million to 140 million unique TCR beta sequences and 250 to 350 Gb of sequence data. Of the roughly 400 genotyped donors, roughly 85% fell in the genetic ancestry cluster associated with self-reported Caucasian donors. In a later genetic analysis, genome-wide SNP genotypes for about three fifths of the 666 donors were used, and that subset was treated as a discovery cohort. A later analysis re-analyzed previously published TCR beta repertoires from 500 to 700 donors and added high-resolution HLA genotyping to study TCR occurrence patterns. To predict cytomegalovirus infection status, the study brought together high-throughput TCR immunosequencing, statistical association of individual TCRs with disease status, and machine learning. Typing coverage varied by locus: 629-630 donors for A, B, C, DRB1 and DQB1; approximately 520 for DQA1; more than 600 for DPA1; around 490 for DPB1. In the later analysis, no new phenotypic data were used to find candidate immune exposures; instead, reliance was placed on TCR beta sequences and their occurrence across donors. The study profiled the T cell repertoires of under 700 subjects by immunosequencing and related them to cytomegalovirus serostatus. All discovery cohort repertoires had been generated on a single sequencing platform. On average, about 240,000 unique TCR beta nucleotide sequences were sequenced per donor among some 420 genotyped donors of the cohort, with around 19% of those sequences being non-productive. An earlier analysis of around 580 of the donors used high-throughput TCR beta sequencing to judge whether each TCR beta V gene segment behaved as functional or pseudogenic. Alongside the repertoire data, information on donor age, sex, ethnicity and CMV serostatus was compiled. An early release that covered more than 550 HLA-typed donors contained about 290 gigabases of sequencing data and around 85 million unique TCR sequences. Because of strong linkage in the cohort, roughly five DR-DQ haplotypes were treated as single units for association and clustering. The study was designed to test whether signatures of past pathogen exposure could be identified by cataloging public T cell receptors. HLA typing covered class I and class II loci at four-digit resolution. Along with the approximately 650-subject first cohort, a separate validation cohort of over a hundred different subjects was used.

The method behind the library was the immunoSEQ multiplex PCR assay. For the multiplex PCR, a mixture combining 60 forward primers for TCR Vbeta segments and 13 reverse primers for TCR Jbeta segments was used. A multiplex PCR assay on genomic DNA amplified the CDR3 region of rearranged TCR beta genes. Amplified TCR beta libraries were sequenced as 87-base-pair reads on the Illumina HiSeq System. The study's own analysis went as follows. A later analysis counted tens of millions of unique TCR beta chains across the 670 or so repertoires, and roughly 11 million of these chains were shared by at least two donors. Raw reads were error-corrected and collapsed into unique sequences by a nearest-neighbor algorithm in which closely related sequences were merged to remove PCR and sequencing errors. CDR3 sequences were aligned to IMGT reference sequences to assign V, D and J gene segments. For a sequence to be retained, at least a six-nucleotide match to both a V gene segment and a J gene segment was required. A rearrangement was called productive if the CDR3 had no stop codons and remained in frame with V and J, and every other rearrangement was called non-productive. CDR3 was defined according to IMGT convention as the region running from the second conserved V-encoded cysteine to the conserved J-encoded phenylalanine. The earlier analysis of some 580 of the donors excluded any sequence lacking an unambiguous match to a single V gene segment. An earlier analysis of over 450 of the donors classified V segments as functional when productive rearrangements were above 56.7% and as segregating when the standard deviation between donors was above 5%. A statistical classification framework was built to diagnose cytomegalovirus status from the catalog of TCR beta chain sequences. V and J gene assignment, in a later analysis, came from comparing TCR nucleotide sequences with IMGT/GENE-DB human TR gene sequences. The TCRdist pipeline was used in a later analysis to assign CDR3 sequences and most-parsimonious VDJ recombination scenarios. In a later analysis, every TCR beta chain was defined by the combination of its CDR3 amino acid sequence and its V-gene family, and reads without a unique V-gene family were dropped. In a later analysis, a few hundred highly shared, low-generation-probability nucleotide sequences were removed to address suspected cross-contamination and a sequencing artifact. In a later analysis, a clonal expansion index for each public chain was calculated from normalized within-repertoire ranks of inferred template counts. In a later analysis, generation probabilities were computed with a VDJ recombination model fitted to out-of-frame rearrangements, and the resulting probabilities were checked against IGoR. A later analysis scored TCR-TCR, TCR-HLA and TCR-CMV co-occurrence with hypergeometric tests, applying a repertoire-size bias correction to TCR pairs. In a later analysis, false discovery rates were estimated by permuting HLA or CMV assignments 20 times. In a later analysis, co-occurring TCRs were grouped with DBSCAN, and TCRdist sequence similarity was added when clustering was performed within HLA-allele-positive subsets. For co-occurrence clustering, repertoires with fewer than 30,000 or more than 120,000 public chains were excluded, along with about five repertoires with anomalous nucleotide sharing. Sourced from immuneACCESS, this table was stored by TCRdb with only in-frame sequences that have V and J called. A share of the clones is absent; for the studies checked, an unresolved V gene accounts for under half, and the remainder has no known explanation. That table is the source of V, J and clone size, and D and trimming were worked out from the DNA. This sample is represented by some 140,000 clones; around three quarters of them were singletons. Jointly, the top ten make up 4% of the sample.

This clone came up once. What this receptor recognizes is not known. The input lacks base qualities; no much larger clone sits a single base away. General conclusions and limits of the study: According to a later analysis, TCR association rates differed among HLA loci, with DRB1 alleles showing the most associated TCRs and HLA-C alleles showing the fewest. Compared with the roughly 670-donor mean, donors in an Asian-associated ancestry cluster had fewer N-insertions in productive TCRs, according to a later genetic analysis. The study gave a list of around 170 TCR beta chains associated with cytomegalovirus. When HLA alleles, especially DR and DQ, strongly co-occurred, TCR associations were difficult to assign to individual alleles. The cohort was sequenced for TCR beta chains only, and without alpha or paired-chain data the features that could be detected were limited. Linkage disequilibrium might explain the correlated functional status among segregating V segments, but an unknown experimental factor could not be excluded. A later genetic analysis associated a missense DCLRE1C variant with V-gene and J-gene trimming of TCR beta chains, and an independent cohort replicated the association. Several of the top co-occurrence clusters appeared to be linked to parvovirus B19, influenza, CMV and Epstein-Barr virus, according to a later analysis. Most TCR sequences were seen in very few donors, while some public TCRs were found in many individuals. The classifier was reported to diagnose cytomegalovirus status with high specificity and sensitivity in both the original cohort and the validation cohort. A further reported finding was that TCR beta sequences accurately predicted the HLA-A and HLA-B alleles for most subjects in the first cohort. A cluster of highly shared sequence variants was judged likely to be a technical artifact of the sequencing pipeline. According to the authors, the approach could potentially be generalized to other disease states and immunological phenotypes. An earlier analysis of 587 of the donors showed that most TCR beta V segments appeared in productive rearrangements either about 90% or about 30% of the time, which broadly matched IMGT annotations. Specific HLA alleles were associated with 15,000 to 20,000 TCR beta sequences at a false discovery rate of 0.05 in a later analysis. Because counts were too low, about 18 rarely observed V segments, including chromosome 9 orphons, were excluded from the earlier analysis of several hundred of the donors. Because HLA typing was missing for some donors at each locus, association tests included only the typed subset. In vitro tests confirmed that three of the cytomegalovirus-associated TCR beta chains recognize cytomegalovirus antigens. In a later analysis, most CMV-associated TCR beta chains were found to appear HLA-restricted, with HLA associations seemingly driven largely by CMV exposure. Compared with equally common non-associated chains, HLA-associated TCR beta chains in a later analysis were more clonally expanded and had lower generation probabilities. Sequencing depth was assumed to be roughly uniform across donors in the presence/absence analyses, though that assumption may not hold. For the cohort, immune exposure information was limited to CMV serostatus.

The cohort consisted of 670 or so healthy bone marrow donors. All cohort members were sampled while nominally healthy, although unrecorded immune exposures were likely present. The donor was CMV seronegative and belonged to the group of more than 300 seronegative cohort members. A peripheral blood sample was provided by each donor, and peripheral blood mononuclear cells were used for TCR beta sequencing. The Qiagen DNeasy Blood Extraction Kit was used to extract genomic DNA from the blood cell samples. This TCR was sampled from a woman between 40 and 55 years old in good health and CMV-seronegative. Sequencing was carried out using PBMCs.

The CDR3 region: CASSRTGGFQETQYF. The DNA is TGCGCCAGCAGCCGGACAGGGGGCTTTCAAGAGACCCAGTACTTC. The chain uses TRBV5-1 and TRBJ2-5, and TRBD1 matches 11 of the central bases. In the germline V gene, CDR1 corresponds to SGHRS and CDR2 to YFSETQ. The CDR3 contains 15 residues, cysteine and phenylalanine counted. The CDR3 DNA has 45 bases and is translated from base 1. Here V drops 4 bases and J drops 2 bases, and the junction holds 4 bases not matched to any gene.